The 4 T cell receptor beta chains presented below share a single source sample, sequenced in a study of shared clonotypes between healthy human individuals. Naive CD8 cells, CD45RO-negative and positively selected for CCR7, excluded terminally differentiated effector memory CD45RA+ cells. Measured with immunoSEQ multiplex PCR; TCRdb has only the in-frame clones, and not every one. The data hold roughly 590,000 clones, with around 95% observed a single time. What was sequenced was naive CD8+ T cells sorted from blood. These receptors all come from a woman in her 30s in good health.

The chain recombines TRBV2 with TRBJ1-4; D is unclear. Germline CDR1 SNHLY, CDR2 FYNNEI. This CDR3 is built from 17 residues. V was trimmed by 4 bases and J by 5 bases, leaving 20 bases between them. The CDR3 reads CASSVNGPWTQNEKLFF. CDR3 in DNA: TGTGCCAGCAGTGTAAACGGACCCTGGACTCAAAATGAAAAACTGTTTTTT.

The chain carries TRBV28 and TRBJ2-7, with D perhaps TRBD1 (5 bases). V was clipped by 3 bases and J by 3 bases, with 9 bases between them. The CDR3 sequence is 13 residues long. Per germline, CDR1 MDHEN and CDR2 SYDVKM. The DNA of the CDR3 is TGTGCCAGCAGTTTCCAGGGCGTCTACGAGCAGTACTTC. This translates into CASSFQGVYEQYF.

A remark on this clone: In the same sample, other DNA sequences code for this CDR3. The rearrangement joins TRBV5-6 to TRBJ1-1; no clear D gene. Per germline, CDR1 SGHDT and CDR2 YYEEEE. The CDR3 extends over 12 amino acids. V was pared by 0 bases and J by 6 bases, with 6 bases between. This CDR3 reads CASSLGGPEAFF. The CDR3 DNA sequence: TGTGCCAGCAGCTTGGGTGGGCCTGAAGCTTTCTTT.

The V gene is TRBV11-2, the J gene TRBJ2-6; D is unresolved. The CDR3 extends over 16 amino acids. Germline V gene data show CDR1 as SGHAT and CDR2 as FQNNGV. The V and J ends lost 5 bases and 3 bases respectively, with 14 bases between them. The CDR3 DNA reads as TGTGCCAGCAGCCCTCTTGGGGAAATTGGGGCCAACGTCCTGACTTTC. Translation gives CASSPLGEIGANVLTF.